This T cell receptor (beta chain) was recovered during a study of T-cell memory formation after mild COVID-19. General study findings and limits: Pre-infection memory held some responding clones, suggesting pre-existing cross-reactive T cells responded.

This clonotype was detected a few times. Its antigen is currently unknown. TCRdb passed the 5' RACE reads through MiXCR, listing each CDR3 protein once. The sample carries around 130,000 distinct CDR3 sequences, more than 13% recorded once. The clonotype was recovered from an adult woman who had mild COVID-19 (a few samples of this study predate the infection). Cell type and time point are not known. Sequenced material: PBMCs or a T cell subset sorted from them (not recorded which).

The CDR3 here is CASSLGLQPQHF. As DNA, the CDR3 is TGTGCCAGCAGCTTGGGTCTTCAGCCCCAGCATTTT. The chain has TRBV5-6 and TRBJ1-5; D is undetermined. Germline CDR1 and CDR2: SGHDT and YYEEEE. This CDR3 is 12 amino acids long. Trimming stripped 0 bases from V and 6 bases from J, with 4 bases between.